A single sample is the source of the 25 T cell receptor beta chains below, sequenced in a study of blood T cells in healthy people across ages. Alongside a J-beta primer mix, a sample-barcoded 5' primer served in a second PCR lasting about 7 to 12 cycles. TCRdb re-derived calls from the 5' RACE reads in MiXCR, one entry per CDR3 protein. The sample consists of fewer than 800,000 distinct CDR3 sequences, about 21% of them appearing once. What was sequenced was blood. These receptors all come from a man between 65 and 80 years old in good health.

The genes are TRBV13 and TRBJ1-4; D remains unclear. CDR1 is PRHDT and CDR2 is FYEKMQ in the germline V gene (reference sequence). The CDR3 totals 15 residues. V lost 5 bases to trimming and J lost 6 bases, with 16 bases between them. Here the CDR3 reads CASSQNGGRDEKLFF. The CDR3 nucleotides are TGTGCCAGCAGCCAAAACGGAGGGAGGGATGAAAAACTGTTTTTT.

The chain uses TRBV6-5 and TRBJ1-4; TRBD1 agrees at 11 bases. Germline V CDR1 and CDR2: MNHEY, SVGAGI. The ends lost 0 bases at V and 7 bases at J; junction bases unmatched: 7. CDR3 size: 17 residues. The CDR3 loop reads CASSYSGQGGPGEKLFF. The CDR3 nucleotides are TGTGCCAGCAGTTACTCGGGACAGGGGGGCCCAGGTGAAAAACTGTTTTTT.

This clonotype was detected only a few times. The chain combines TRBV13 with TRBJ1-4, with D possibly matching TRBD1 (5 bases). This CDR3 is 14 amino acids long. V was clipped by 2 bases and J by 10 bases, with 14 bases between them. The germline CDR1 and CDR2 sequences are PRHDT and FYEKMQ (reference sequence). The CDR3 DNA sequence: TGTGCCAGCAGCTTAAGGCAGGGTAACGGAAAACTGTTTTTT. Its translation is CASSLRQGNGKLFF.

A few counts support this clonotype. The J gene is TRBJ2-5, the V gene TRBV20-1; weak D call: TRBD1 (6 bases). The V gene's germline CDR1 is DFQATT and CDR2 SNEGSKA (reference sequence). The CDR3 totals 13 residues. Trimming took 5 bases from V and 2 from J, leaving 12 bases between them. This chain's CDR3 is CSASGQTQETQYF. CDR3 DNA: TGCAGTGCTTCCGGACAGACACAAGAGACCCAGTACTTC.

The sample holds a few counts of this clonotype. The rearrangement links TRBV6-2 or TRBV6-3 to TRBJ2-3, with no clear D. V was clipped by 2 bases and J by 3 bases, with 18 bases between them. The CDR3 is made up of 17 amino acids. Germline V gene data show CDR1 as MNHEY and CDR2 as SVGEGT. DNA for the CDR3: TGTGCCAGCAGTTACACGCCCGTAGAATTGGGTACAGATACGCAGTATTTT. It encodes CASSYTPVELGTDTQYF.

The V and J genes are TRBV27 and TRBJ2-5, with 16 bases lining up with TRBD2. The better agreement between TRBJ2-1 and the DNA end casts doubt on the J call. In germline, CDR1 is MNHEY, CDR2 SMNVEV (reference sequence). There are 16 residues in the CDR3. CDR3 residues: CASSPGLAGGYTEQFF. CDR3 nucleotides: TGTGCCAGCAGTCCGGGACTAGCGGGAGGGTATACTGAGCAGTTCTTC.

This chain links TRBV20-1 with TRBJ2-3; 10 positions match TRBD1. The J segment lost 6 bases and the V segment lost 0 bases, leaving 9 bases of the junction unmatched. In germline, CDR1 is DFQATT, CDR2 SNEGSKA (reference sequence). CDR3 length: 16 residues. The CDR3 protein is CSAREPAGTGEDTQYF. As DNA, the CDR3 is TGCAGTGCTAGAGAGCCCGCCGGGACAGGGGAGGATACGCAGTATTTT.

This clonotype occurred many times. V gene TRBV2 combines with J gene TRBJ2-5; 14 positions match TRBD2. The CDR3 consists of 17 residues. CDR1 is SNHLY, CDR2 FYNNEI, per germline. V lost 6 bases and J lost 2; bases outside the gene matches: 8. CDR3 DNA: TGTGCCAGCAGAGCTTTCGGACTAGCGGGAGGACAAGAGACCCAGTACTTC. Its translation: CASRAFGLAGGQETQYF.

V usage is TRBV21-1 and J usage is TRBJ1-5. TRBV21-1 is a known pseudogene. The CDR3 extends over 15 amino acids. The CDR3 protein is CASSKPTTYNQPQHF. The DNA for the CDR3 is TGTGCCAGCAGCAAACCCACAACCTACAATCAGCCCCAGCATTTT.

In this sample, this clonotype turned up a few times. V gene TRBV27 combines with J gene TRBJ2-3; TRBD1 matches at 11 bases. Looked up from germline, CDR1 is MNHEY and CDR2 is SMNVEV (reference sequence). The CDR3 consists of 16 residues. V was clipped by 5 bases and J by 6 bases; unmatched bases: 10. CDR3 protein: CASSEGTGGLVDTQYF. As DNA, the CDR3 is TGTGCCAGCAGTGAAGGGACAGGGGGGCTAGTGGATACGCAGTATTTT.

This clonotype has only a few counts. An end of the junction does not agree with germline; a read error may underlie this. CDR3 DNA: TGCGCCAGCAGTGAGTCGACTAGCGGGACCACCCTAGACTTC. The encoded protein is CASSESTSGTTLDF. The chain combines TRBV10-2 with TRBJ2-5, with TRBD2 identical over 11 bases. Germline assignment: CDR1 WSHSY and CDR2 SAAADI. The CDR3 spans 14 residues.

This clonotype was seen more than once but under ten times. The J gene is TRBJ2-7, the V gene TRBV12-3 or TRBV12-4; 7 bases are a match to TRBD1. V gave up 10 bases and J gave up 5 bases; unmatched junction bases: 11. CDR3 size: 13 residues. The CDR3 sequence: CATQGDIFHEQYF. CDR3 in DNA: TGTGCCACTCAGGGGGACATTTTCCACGAGCAGTACTTC.

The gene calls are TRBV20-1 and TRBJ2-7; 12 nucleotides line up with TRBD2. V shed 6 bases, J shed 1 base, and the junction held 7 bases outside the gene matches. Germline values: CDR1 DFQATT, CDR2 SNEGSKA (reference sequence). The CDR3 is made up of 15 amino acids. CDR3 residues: CSAAETSGSSYEQYF. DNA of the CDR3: TGCAGTGCGGCTGAGACTAGCGGGAGTTCCTACGAGCAGTACTTC.

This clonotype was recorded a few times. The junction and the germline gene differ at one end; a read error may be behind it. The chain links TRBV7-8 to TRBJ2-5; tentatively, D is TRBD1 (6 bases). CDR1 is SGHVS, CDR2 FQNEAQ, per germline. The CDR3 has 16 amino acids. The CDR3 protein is CTSTLGGSPLRETQYF. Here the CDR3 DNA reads TGTACCAGCACCCTAGGGGGTAGCCCCCTCAGAGAGACCCAGTACTTC.

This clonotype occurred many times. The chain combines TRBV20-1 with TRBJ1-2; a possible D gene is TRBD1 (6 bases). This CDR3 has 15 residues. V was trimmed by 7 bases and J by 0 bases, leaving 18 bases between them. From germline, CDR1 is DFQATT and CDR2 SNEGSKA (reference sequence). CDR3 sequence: CSVLRTDTANYGYTF. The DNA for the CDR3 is TGCAGTGTTCTCCGGACAGACACCGCTAACTATGGCTACACCTTC.

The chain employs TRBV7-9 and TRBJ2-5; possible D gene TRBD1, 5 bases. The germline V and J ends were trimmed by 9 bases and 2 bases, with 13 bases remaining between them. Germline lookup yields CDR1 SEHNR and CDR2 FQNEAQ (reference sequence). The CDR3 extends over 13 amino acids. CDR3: CASVRGYQETQYF. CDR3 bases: TGTGCCAGTGTTAGGGGTTATCAAGAGACCCAGTACTTC.

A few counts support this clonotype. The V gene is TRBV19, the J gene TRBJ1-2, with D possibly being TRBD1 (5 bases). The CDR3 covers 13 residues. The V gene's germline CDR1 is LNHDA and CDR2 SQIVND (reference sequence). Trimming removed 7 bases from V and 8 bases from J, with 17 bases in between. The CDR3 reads CASTPGTFGGYTF. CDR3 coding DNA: TGTGCCAGTACGCCAGGGACCTTTGGGGGCTACACCTTC. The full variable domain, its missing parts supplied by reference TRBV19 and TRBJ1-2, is DGGITQSPKYLFRKEGQNVTLSCEQNLNHDAMYWYRQDPGQGLRLIYYSQIVNDFQKGDIAEGYSVSREKKESFPLTVTSAQKNPTAFYLCASTPGTFGGYTFGSGTRLTVV.

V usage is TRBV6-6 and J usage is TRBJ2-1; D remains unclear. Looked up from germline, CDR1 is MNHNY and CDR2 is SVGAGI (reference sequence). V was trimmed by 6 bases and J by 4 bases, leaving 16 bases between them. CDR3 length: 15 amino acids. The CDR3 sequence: CASSCVGAEYNEQFF. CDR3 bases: TGTGCCAGCAGCTGCGTCGGCGCGGAGTACAATGAGCAGTTCTTC.

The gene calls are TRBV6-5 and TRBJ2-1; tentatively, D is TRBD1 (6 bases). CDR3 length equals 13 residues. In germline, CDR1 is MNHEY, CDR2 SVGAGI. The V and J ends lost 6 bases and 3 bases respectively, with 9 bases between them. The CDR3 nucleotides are TGTGCCAGCAGGCGGACAGACTACAATGAGCAGTTCTTC. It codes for CASRRTDYNEQFF.

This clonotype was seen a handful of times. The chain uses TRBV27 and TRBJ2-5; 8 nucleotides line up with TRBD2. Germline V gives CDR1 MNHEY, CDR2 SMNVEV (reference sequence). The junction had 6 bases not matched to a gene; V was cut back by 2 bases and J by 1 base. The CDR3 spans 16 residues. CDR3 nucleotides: TGTGCCAGCAGTTTAGAAGGTAGCGGGACCCAAGAGACCCAGTACTTC. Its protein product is CASSLEGSGTQETQYF.

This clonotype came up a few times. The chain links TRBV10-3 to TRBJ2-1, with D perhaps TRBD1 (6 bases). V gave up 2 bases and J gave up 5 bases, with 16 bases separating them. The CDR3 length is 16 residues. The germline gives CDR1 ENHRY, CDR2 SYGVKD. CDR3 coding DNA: TGTGCCATCAGTGAGAAATGGCAGGGGACCGACAATGAGCAGTTCTTC. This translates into CAISEKWQGTDNEQFF.

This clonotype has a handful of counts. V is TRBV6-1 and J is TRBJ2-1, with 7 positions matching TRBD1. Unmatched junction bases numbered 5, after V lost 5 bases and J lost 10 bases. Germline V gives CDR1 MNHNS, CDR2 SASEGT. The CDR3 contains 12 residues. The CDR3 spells CASSRQGWEQFF. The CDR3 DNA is TGTGCCAGCAGTCGACAGGGTTGGGAGCAGTTCTTC.

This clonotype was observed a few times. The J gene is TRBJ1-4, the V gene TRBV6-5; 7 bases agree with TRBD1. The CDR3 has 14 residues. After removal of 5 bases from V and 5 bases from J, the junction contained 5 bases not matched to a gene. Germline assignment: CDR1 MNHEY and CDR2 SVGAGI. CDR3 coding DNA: TGTGCCAGCAGTACAGGGGTAGGAAATGAAAAACTGTTTTTT. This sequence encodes CASSTGVGNEKLFF.

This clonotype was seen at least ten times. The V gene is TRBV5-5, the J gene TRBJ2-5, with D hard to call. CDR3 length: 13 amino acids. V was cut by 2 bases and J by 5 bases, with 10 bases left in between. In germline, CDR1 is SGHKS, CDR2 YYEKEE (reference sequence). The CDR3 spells CASSFLHWETQYF. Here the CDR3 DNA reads TGTGCCAGCAGCTTTTTGCACTGGGAGACCCAGTACTTC.

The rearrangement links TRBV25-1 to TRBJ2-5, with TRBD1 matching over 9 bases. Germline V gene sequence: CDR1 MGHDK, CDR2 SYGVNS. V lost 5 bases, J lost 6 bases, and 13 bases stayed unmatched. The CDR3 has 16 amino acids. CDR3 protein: CASSTPPGQGKQTQYF. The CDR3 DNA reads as TGTGCCAGCAGTACGCCTCCGGGACAGGGTAAACAGACCCAGTACTTC.